This T cell receptor beta chain was documented in a study of T cell responses to AZD1222 COVID-19 vaccine. Study-level points and caveats: At study baseline, merely several AZD1222 recipients were seropositive. White British people made up most donors, females outnumbered males, and clonal diversity was possibly underestimated. There were repertoire samples only from the period after the peak T cell response.

Note on this clone: Its antigen remains unknown. Other DNA sequences in the sample encode the same CDR3.

Germline values: CDR1 SGDLS, CDR2 YYNGEE. The CDR3 spans 14 residues. Trimming cost V 3 bases and J 2 bases, with 12 bases left between them. Using immunoSEQ multiplex PCR, the repertoire was profiled, and TCRdb retains in-frame clones only, with some absent. The table shows around 120,000 clones, with 70% to 90% occurring only once. The specimen was peripheral blood, collected 28 days after the second AZD1222 dose. The clonotype comes from an adult who received the AZD1222 COVID-19 vaccine. The rearrangement uses TRBV9 and TRBJ2-7, with D perhaps matching TRBD1 or TRBD2 (5 bases each). The CDR3 nucleotides are TGTGCCAGCAGCGCTGGGACGGACACCTACGAGCAGTACTTC. This gives the protein CASSAGTDTYEQYF.